What follows is one TCR beta chain and its context. The antigen remains unidentified. A clone one base away is much larger, so this may be a read error. These data come from a study of blood T cells in healthy people across ages. The overall study: Researchers report that template switching captured about one barcoded beta molecule per two T cells.

Trimming left V 5 bases short and J 3 bases short, with 11 bases between. Germline loops: CDR1 SGHTA, CDR2 FQGNSA. The CDR3 is made up of 14 amino acids. Study outcomes and limitations: Donors of long life had a larger count of naive CD4+ cells and greater diversity than aged donors. Leaving the PBMCs unsorted stopped any conclusive comparison of naive versus antigen-experienced cells. CMV infection status of these donors was not known.

A second PCR, run for roughly 6 to 11 cycles, used a sample-barcoded 5' primer plus a J-beta primer mix. TCRdb re-called the 5' RACE reads with MiXCR, one entry per CDR3 protein. The data show around 1,000,000 distinct CDR3 sequences, under 40% seen once. The receptor comes from a man between 18 and 29 years old in good health. Material: blood. The rearrangement joins TRBV7-2 to TRBJ2-1; perhaps TRBD2 as D (6 bases). In DNA form, the CDR3 reads TGTGCCAGCAGCGTACAGACTAGCTACAATGAGCAGTTCTTC. This codes for CASSVQTSYNEQFF.